This T cell receptor (beta chain) comes out of a study of blood T cell repertoires in COVID-19. Study-level information: Specimens from acute and convalescent COVID-19 originated in the United States, Italy and Spain.

This table comes from immunoSEQ multiplex PCR, and its TCRdb copy is limited to in-frame clones, with some not included. The repertoire has approximately 110,000 clones, 84% of them found once; the top ten carry about 7.3%. CDR1 is GTSNPN and CDR2 is SVGIG in the germline V gene (reference sequence). CDR3 size: 11 residues. Trimming removed 0 bases from V and 8 bases from J, with 7 bases in between. The chain employs TRBV30 and TRBJ1-2; TRBD1 is a possible D gene (5 bases). This TCR derives from a woman in her thirties or forties with acute or convalescent COVID-19. Material: peripheral blood. In nucleotides, the CDR3 is TGTGCCTGGAGTGTAGGGGTCGGCTACACCTTC. It translates to CAWSVGVGYTF. Full variable domain (rest looked up from reference TRBV30 and TRBJ1-2): SQTIHQWPATLVQPVGSPLSLECTVEGTSNPNLYWYRQAAGRGLQLLFYSVGIGQISSEVPQNLSASRPQDRQFILSSKKLLLSDSGFYLCAWSVGVGYTFGSGTRLTVV.